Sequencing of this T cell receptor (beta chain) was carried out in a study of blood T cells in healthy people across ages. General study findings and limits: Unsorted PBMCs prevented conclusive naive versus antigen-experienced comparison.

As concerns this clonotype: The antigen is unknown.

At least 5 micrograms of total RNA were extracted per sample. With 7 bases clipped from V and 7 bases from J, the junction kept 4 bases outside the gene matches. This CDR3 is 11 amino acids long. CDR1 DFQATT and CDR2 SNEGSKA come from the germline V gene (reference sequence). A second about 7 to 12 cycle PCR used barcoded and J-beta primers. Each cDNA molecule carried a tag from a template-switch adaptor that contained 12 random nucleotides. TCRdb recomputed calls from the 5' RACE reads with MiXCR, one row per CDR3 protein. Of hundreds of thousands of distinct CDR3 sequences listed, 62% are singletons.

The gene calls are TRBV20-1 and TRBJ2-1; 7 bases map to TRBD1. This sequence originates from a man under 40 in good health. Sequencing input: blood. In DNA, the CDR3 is TGCAGTGGCTCACAGGGGAATGAGCAGTTCTTC. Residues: CSGSQGNEQFF.